Detailed here is one T cell receptor beta chain. The antigen is not known. The data were produced by immunoSEQ multiplex PCR, yet TCRdb's version contains in-frame clones alone and is incomplete. The repertoire holds some 150,000 clones, with approximately 90% as singletons. The CDR3 spans 17 residues. From germline, CDR1 is ENHRY and CDR2 SYGVKD. With V trimmed by 0 bases and J by 7 bases, 10 bases remained unmatched. This record belongs to a study of T cell responses to AZD1222 COVID-19 vaccine. Study context: Second-dose intervals near 4 or 12 weeks were combined.

Study-wide results and limits: Increased Spike-specific TCR breadth and depth were observed after two AZD1222 doses.

The origin of this receptor is an adult in good health. The V call is TRBV10-3, the J call TRBJ2-2, with 8 positions matching TRBD2. The source material was peripheral blood, sampled on day 0 of AZD1222 vaccination. CDR3 sequence (DNA): TGTGCCATCAGTGAGTCGTATACAGCGGGAGTTTTCGGGGAGCTGTTTTTT. Translating gives CAISESYTAGVFGELFF.